The entry below describes one T cell receptor (beta chain). The data are from a study of T cells in Graves' hyperthyroidism and ophthalmopathy. Using RNA transcripts as the source, TCR beta CDR3 regions were amplified. HTBI primers were the set used in a first-round RT-PCR of the TCR CDR3. A single record per CDR3 protein comes from TCRdb applying MiXCR to the multiplex PCR reads. The sample has about 560,000 distinct CDR3 sequences; around 14% are singletons. V lost 10 bases, J lost 1 base, and 11 bases lay in between. The CDR3 is 13 residues long. Germline loops: CDR1 MNHEY, CDR2 SMNVEV (reference sequence). Over 18 months, lack of ophthalmopathy progression marked Graves' hyperthyroidism as stable. Uncontrolled infections, other autoimmune diseases, pregnancy or lactation led to exclusion of patients. On the basis of clinical symptoms, serum thyroxine and TRAb, thyroid ultrasound and orbital computed tomography, diagnoses were made. PBMCs were derived from 10 ml fresh peripheral blood.

Sequencing was done on a sample of blood. This sequence originates from a woman in her thirties with Graves' hyperthyroidism. J is TRBJ2-1 and V is TRBV27, with D tentatively TRBD1 (5 bases). CDR3 sequence reads: CATLGASYNEQFF. Written as DNA, the CDR3 is TGTGCCACCTTAGGGGCTTCCTACAATGAGCAGTTCTTC.